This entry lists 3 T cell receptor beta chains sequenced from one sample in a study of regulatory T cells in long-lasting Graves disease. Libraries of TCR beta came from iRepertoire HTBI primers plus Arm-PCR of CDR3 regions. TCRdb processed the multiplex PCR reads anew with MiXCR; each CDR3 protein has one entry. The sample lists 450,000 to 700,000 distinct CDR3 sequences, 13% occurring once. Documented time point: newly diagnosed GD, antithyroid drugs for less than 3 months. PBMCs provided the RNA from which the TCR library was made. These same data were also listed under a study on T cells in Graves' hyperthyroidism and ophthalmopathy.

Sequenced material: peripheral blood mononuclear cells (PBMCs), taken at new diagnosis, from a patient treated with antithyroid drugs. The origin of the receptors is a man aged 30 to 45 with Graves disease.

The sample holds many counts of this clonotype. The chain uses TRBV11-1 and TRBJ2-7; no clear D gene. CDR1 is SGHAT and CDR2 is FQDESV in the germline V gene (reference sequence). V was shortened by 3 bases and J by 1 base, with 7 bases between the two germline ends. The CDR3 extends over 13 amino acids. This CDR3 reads CASSFSQSYEQYF. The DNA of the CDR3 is TGTGCCAGCAGCTTTTCACAGTCCTACGAGCAGTACTTC.

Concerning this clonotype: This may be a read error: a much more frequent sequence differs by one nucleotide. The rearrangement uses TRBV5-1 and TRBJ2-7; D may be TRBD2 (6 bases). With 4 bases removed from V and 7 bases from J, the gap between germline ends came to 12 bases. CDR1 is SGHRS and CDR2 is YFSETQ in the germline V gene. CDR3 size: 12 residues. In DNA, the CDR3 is TGCGCCAGCAGCCCGGGAGAAGGAGAGCAGTACTTC. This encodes CASSPGEGEQYF.

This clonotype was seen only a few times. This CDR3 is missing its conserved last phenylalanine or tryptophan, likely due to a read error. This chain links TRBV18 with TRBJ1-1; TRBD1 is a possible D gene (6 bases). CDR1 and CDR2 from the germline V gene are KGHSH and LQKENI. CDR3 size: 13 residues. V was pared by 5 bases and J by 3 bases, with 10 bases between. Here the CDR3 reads CASSSDSYTEAFL. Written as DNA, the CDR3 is TGTGCCAGCTCATCGGACAGTTACACTGAAGCTTTCCTT.